Listed below are T cell receptor beta chains from one sample, sequenced in a study of shared clonotypes between healthy human individuals. Data came from immunoSEQ multiplex PCR; TCRdb stores just in-frame clones and leaves some out. The table has fewer than 550,000 clones, nearly 80% seen once; the top ten hold 12%. The sequenced material came from PBMCs. Receptor source: a woman aged 35 to 49 in good health. Some clones in this sample may be carry-over from other donors' samples. The CDR3 runs from the conserved cysteine through the conserved F or W. Each record gives: V gene, CDR3 length, J gene, CDR3 protein.

>TRBV19|13|TRBJ1-3
CATQQGPGNTIYF
>TRBV29-1|14|TRBJ1-4
CSVFKTGTNEKLFF
>TRBV7-2|13|TRBJ2-3
CARGGTGTDTQYF
>TRBV4-1|16|TRBJ1-2
CASSPSHLGTSYGYTF
>TRBV19|16|TRBJ2-1
CASSMPRDRGLNEQFF
>TRBV7-2|15|TRBJ2-2
CASSRIPSGIGELFF
>TRBV5-1|14|TRBJ1-3
CASNPTGSGNTIYF
>TRBV7-6|14|TRBJ2-1
CASSPRTGDNEQFF
>TRBV6-5|13|TRBJ1-3
CASSGFPGNTIYF
>TRBV4-3|16|TRBJ1-5
CASSPGPTGPDQPQHF
>TRBV28|14|TRBJ2-3
CASTHRWGTDTQYF
>TRBV29-1|13|TRBJ2-1
CSTSGTSETEQFF
>TRBV5-1|14|TRBJ1-2
CASSHDTPNYGYTF
>TRBV7-9|17|TRBJ1-1
CASSLVHGGQGDTEAFF
>TRBV2|12|TRBJ2-7
CASSESLGEKYF
>TRBV28|13|TRBJ1-2
CASSTLQRDGYTF
>TRBV30|15|TRBJ1-2
CALVGGPLPTGVYTF
>TRBV30|12|TRBJ1-1
CAWRDGDTEAFF
>TRBV29-1|19|TRBJ2-1
CSVGPREREFLLLRDEQFF
>TRBV27|12|TRBJ2-1
CASSSGIGEQFF
>TRBV21-1|18|TRBJ1-4
CASSAPGTERPTNEKLFF
>TRBV28|12|NA
CATRGDSYEQYF
>TRBV18|14|TRBJ2-3
CASSPTSGEDTQYF
>TRBV7-3|16|TRBJ2-3
CASSLGLGAGGDTQYF
>TRBV19|17|TRBJ1-1
CASSKLRDRSMNTEAFF
>TRBV6-4|15|TRBJ2-2
CASSDGHGSTGELFF
>TRBV5-1|15|TRBJ2-1
CATYTGQAHIDEQFF
>TRBV28|14|TRBJ1-2
CASSSRGMNYGYTF
>TRBV21-1|16|TRBJ2-1
CASSKELTRGNDEQFF
>TRBV7-2|14|TRBJ2-5
CASSLAEGGGTQYF
>TRBV19|14|TRBJ1-2
CASSIEPQTRGYTF
>TRBV18|15|TRBJ2-5
CASSPGVGFGETQYF
>TRBV27|12|TRBJ2-7
CASSSGRGEQYF
>TRBV6-6|16|TRBJ2-3
CASSYSAAANGDTQYF
>TRBV5-5|14|TRBJ2-7
CASSKSGTAYEQYF
>TRBV13|16|TRBJ2-1
CASSLVGETPYNEQFF
>TRBV5-1|15|TRBJ2-1
CASSPASGRGNEQFF
>TRBV5-1|14|TRBJ1-1
CASSLDSTNAEAFF
>TRBV6-5|15|TRBJ2-7
CASSLIHGSSYEQYF
>TRBV4-3|14|NA
CASSQFAGPYEQYF
>TRBV6-1|15|TRBJ1-3
CASSEAEDSGNTIYF
>TRBV7-3|15|TRBJ2-3
CASSLRGPATDTQYF
>TRBV5-1|17|TRBJ2-1
CASSLYTSGTPGNEQFF
>TRBV6-5|16|TRBJ2-7
CASSYSRLAGVYEQYF
>TRBV7-3|16|TRBJ2-3
CASSLSTAGAGDTQYF
>TRBV29-1|18|TRBJ1-1
CSVEGAEGQGAWRTEAFF
>TRBV9|15|TRBJ2-2
CASSVTGLPTGELFF
>TRBV27|16|TRBJ1-6
CASSLGQGLENSPLHF
>TRBV5-4|16|TRBJ2-7
CASSSRTSGSGYEQYF
>TRBV7-7|17|TRBJ2-3
CASSSGLAGGDTDTQYF
>TRBV2|13|TRBJ1-1
CASSESRDTEAFF
>TRBV5-4|12|TRBJ2-3
CASSTRADTQYF
>TRBV4-1|15|TRBJ1-2
CASSARDRGGYGYTF
>TRBV18|14|TRBJ1-4
CASSPTRYNEKLFF
>TRBV13|15|TRBJ2-1
CASSSAGGAQNEQFF
>TRBV28|13|TRBJ1-2
CASSFSQGYGYTF
>TRBV19|15|TRBJ2-7
CASSIFTGKGGEQYF
>TRBV9|16|TRBJ2-1
CASSILGTSGSGEQFF
>TRBV18|13|TRBJ1-5
CASSPGESQPQHF